This TCR beta chain originates from a study of tumor-infiltrating lymphocytes in primary liver carcinoma. The overall study: Tumor lesions were T1-T3 N0M0 and spanned about 4 to 10 cm. Per sample, productive TCRbeta reads numbered roughly 3.65 to 7.13 million, similar across tissue types. General study points: Blood trailed tumors significantly in top-250-clone fraction (p = 0.039).

The input was about 500 ng total RNA; TCR beta cDNA was made from it with a constant-region primer. Construction of TCR beta libraries relied on three successive nested multiplex PCR rounds employing slightly modified ARM-PCR. Use of TRBV1-TRBV30 forward primers with a C-beta reverse primer characterized the first two PCR rounds, which lasted approximately 11 cycles each. TCRdb redid the calling of the multiplex PCR reads with MiXCR, one entry per CDR3 protein. The sample has about 22,000 distinct CDR3 sequences, around 80% seen once; the top ten hold 35% to 45%. Starting material for RNA and DNA co-extraction consisted of about 17-31 mg of unsorted bulk tissue. Per tumor, sampling covered five separate regions. This clonotype has a handful of counts. The antigen remains undetermined. The CDR3 is made up of 13 amino acids. Germline V gene lookup returns CDR1 SGHVS and CDR2 FQNEAQ. The trim removed 8 bases at V and 2 bases at J, leaving 4 bases unmatched.

The chain is built from TRBV7-8 and TRBJ2-7, with 9 bases that match TRBD1. Sequencing was carried out using liver tumor tissue from sampling region 2. Indicated subset: tumor region T2, inferior pole. The sequence was obtained from a woman under 40 with primary liver carcinoma and hepatitis B virus infection. The CDR3 loop is CASGQGCAYEQYF. For the CDR3, the DNA is TGTGCCAGCGGACAGGGGTGCGCCTACGAGCAGTACTTC. Drawing the rest from reference TRBV7-8 and TRBJ2-7, the complete variable domain is GAGVSQSPRYKVAKRGQDVALRCDPISGHVSLFWYQQALGQGPEFLTYFQNEAQLDKSGLPSDRFFAERPEGSVSTLKIQRTQQEDSAVYLCASGQGCAYEQYFGPGTRLTVT.